This T cell receptor (beta chain) is drawn from a study of immune evolution from preneoplasia to lung adenocarcinoma. Overall study results and limits: Later-stage lesions seemingly showed higher T cell density and diversity than normal lung.

As to this clone: Antigen unknown.

V lost 10 bases to trimming and J lost 1 base, with 18 bases between them. Germline CDR1 is SGHVS and CDR2 is FNYEAQ. This CDR3 is built from 15 residues. Assay used: immunoSEQ multiplex PCR; TCRdb lists only in-frame clones, some missing. The sample has 9,500 to 15,000 clones; roughly 84% are singletons. The chain carries TRBV7-6 and TRBJ2-3, with D tentatively TRBD1 or TRBD2 (6 bases each). This TCR was sampled from a person aged 50-69 years with lung adenocarcinoma. The sequenced sample consisted of FFPE tissue from an adenomatous hyperplasia lung lesion. Subset denoted: atypical adenomatous hyperplasia (AAH), lung preneoplasia. The CDR3 sequence is CAISRGRPGTDTQYF. The DNA of the CDR3 is TGTGCCATCTCCCGGGGGCGACCCGGCACAGATACGCAGTATTTT.